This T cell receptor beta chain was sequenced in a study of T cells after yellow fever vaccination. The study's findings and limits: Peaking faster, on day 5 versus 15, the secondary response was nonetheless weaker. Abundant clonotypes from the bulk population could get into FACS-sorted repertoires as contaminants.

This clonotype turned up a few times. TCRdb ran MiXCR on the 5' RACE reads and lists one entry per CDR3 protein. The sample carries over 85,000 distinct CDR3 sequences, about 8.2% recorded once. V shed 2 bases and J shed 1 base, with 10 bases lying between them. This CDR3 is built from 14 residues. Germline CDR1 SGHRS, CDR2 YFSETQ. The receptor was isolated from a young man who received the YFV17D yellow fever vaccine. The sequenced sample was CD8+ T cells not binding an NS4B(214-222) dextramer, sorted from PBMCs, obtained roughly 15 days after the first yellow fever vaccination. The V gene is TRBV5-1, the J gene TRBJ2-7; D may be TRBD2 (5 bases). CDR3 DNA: TGCGCCAGCAGCTTAGCGGTGCCTTCCTACGAGCAGTACTTC. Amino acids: CASSLAVPSYEQYF. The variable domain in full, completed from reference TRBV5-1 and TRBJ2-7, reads KAGVTQTPRYLIKTRGQQVTLSCSPISGHRSVSWYQQTPGQGLQFLFEYFSETQRNKGNFPGRFSGRQFSNSRSEMNVSTLELGDSALYLCASSLAVPSYEQYFGPGTRLTVT.